Listed here are 5 T cell receptor beta chains from one sample, sequenced in a study of response to subunit inactivated influenza vaccine. Via MiXCR, TCRdb re-called the RT-PCR reads, giving one row per CDR3 protein. In the table there are hundreds of thousands of distinct CDR3 sequences, about 25% of which are singletons. Sequenced here: CD4+ T cells sorted from PBMCs, sampled more than 4 days after vaccination. All receptors derive from a man over 45 who received an inactivated influenza vaccine.

This clonotype has only a few counts. The rearrangement joins TRBV28 to TRBJ1-6; D is ambiguous. The germline V and J ends were trimmed by 7 bases and 4 bases, with 14 bases remaining between them. Germline lookup yields CDR1 MDHEN and CDR2 SYDVKM. The CDR3 spans 15 residues. The CDR3 protein is CASTPVTVYNSPLHF. The CDR3 nucleotides are TGTGCCAGCACCCCGGTCACGGTGTATAATTCACCCCTCCACTTT.

The sample holds many counts of this clonotype. This chain uses TRBV29-1 with TRBJ2-3, with D possibly matching TRBD1 (5 bases). V shed 3 bases and J shed 0 bases, with 7 bases lying between them. This CDR3 contains 13 residues. Germline assignment: CDR1 SQVTM and CDR2 ANQGSEA. This CDR3 reads CSVDRASTDTQYF. As DNA, the CDR3 is TGCAGCGTTGACAGGGCGAGCACAGATACGCAGTATTTT.

The CDR3 loop reads CASIGDPGRETGELFF. CDR3 sequence (DNA): TGTGCCAGCATTGGGGATCCGGGTCGAGAGACCGGGGAGCTGTTTTTT. The chain uses TRBV28 and TRBJ2-2, with D unclear. The CDR3 is 16 residues long. The V gene's germline CDR1 is MDHEN and CDR2 SYDVKM. V shed 7 bases and J shed 5 bases, with 20 bases lying between them.

The chain uses TRBV20-1 and TRBJ1-1; D might be TRBD1 (6 bases). This CDR3 comprises 13 residues. Trimming removed 2 bases from V and 1 base from J, with 8 bases in between. In germline, CDR1 is DFQATT, CDR2 SNEGSKA (reference sequence). CDR3 protein: CSARWGPNTEAFF. The CDR3 coding sequence is TGCAGTGCTAGATGGGGGCCGAACACTGAAGCTTTCTTT.

This chain links TRBV27 with TRBJ2-7, with TRBD2 identical over 7 bases. There are 14 residues in the CDR3. CDR1 is MNHEY and CDR2 is SMNVEV in the germline V gene (reference sequence). The V and J ends lost 5 bases and 2 bases, in that order; junction bases with no gene match: 6. DNA of the CDR3: TGTGCCAGCAGTCGTAGCGGGTCCGCCTACGAGCAGTACTTC. Its protein is CASSRSGSAYEQYF.